This TCR beta chain was sequenced during a study of T-cell reconstitution after alpha-beta-depleted transplantation in children. Preparing the TCRbeta library involved the use of unique molecular identifiers. From the PCR reads, TCRdb called clonotypes with MiXCR, one entry per CDR3 protein. The data show 550,000 to 600,000 distinct CDR3 sequences, about 23% seen once. This clonotype was counted ten times or more. Its matching antigen is unknown. Trimming cost V 5 bases and J 7 bases, with 11 bases left between them. The CDR3 has 12 residues. General observations from the study: For some patients, TCRbeta diversity was high at day 60 because of recipient T cells and thymic progenitors that survived.

The chain couples TRBV12-3 or TRBV12-4 to TRBJ2-5; no firm D call. The sequences come from PBMCs, mostly from graft donor cells, collected 360 days after TCRalphabeta/CD19-depleted stem cell transplant. The clonotype was recovered from a boy younger than two who had a stem cell transplant for acute myeloid leukemia, so the T cells may come from the graft donor. The CDR3 is CASSTSAGTQYF. The CDR3 bases are TGTGCCAGCAGTACGTCCGCCGGGACCCAGTACTTC.